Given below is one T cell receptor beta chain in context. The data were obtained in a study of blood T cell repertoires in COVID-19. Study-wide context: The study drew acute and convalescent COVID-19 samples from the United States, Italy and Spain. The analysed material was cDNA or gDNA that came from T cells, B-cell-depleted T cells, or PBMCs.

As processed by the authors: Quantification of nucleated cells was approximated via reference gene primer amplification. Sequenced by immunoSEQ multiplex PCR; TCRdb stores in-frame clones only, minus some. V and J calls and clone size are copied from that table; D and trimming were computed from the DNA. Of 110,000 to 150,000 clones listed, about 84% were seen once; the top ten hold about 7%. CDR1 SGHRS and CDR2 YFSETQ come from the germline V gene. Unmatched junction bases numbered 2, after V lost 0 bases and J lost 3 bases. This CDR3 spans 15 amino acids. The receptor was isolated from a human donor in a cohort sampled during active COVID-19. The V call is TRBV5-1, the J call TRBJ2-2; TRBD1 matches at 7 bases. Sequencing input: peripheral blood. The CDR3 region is CASSLVGQDTGELFF. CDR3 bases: TGCGCCAGCAGCTTGGTCGGACAGGACACCGGGGAGCTGTTTTTT.